Included here is one TCR beta chain sequence, with context. This entry is derived from a study of blood T cell repertoires in COVID-19. Generated by immunoSEQ multiplex PCR, the TCRdb table keeps only in-frame clones and is missing some. Here the sample spans under 100,000 clones, about four fifths being singletons. The TCR comes from a woman aged 55 to 70 with acute or convalescent COVID-19. Sequencing was done on a sample of peripheral blood.

The CDR3 region is CASNWDRDTEAFF. Here the CDR3 DNA reads TGTGCCAGCAACTGGGACAGGGACACTGAAGCTTTCTTT. The chain is built from TRBV2 and TRBJ1-1; TRBD1 matches at 9 bases. Germline-derived CDR1 and CDR2 are SNHLY and FYNNEI. V trimming: 7 bases; J trimming: 3 bases; junction bases outside the gene matches: 3. This CDR3 has 13 residues.